This T cell receptor (beta chain) was observed in a study of blood T cell repertoires in COVID-19 (dated by TCRdb to 2020 to 2022). The study in broad terms: The collaborator samples originated in the United States, Italy and Spain and spanned the acute and convalescent phases of COVID-19. The prospective study material was composed of cDNA or gDNA derived from T cells, B-cell-depleted T cells, or PBMCs. The dataset comprised deeply sampled blood TCRbeta repertoires from subjects exposed to, actively infected with, or recovered from COVID-19. The repertoires were released in a freely available public database intended as a resource for research on the immune response to SARS-CoV-2. The samples were drawn from the first 160 participants of the ongoing ImmuneRACE study and from 1,254 subjects provided by 6 global collaborators. Nearly every sample came with metadata listing a de-identified subject ID, COVID-19 status, age in years and sex. HLA class I and class II types, where available, came from metadata supplied by the sample provider rather than from assay-based typing.

The collaborating institutions used their own protocols to collect whole blood in K2EDTA tubes. For TCRbeta analysis, collaborator samples were shipped as frozen whole blood, as isolated PBMCs, or as DNA extracted from either sample type. General study outcomes and caveats: The quantity of clinical and demographic metadata differed by source and by participant and was supplied without curation.

TCRbeta CDR3 regions were amplified from genomic DNA using the immunoSEQ Assay, a bias-controlled multiplex PCR. The original pipeline was this. The number of nucleated cells in each sample was estimated from the amplification of reference gene primers within the assay. To quantify the absolute abundance of each unique TCRbeta CDR3 rearrangement, sequence reads were collapsed and filtered. For each sample, productive Simpson clonality was calculated by taking the square root of Simpson's diversity index across productive rearrangements. Held by TCRdb, this immuneACCESS table contains in-frame sequences only and omits some clones. Under half of the omission traces to an unresolved V gene where checked; the cause of the rest is unknown. V and J calls plus clone size are reproduced from that table; the DNA served to infer D and trimming. The sample yields roughly 80,000 clones; about 87% were counted once. The ten top clones hold 5.8% of the sample.

Notes on this clone: Its cognate antigen has yet to be identified. No clone much larger than this one lies a single base away; base qualities are absent.

Sequenced input: peripheral blood. The clonotype originates from a man aged 45-65 years with active COVID-19.

The CDR3 protein: CASSPTSGGAGGDTQYF. The DNA sequence follows: TGTGCCAGCAGCCCCACTAGCGGGGGGGCCGGGGGCGATACGCAGTATTTT. Here the chain combines TRBV3-1 (or the pseudogene TRBV3-2) and TRBJ2-3; a stretch of 13 junction bases matches TRBD2. According to the germline V gene (reference sequence), CDR1 reads LGHDT and CDR2 reads YNNKEL. Germline trimming amounts to 4 bases on V and 6 bases on J, with 10 as the count of junction bases outside the gene matches. From the cysteine up to the phenylalanine, the CDR3 has a length of 17 residues. Here the CDR3 DNA is all that survives: 51 bases in frame from base 1.